A single T cell receptor beta chain is shown here with its context. In the source study's methods: Reference gene primer amplification gave nucleated cell count estimates. Profiling relied on immunoSEQ multiplex PCR, and the TCRdb table lists in-frame clones only, not all of them. The DNA gave D and trimming, while V, J and clone size come from that table. The sample lists approximately 70,000 clones; about nine tenths were seen once. Trimming pared 0 bases from V and 9 bases from J, leaving 8 bases between. The germline gives CDR1 SGHAT, CDR2 FQNNGV. This CDR3 is built from 12 residues. The data belong to a study of blood T cell repertoires in COVID-19. Study at large: Spain, Italy and the United States supplied samples that represented acute and convalescent COVID-19.

Sample: peripheral blood. The gene calls are TRBV11-2 and TRBJ1-1; unclear D gene. This clonotype was sampled from a man aged 50 to 59 with COVID-19, enrolled during active disease. The chain's CDR3 is CASSLDTTKAFF. The CDR3 DNA is TGTGCCAGCAGCTTAGATACAACGAAAGCTTTCTTT.